This record covers a single TCR beta chain. This entry comes from a study of blood T cell repertoires in COVID-19. V was shortened by 6 bases and J by 4 bases, with 15 bases between the two germline ends. The V gene's germline CDR1 is MNHEY and CDR2 SVGAGI. This CDR3 is built from 14 residues. The assay was immunoSEQ multiplex PCR, and TCRdb's table has in-frame clones only and misses some. The sample lists roughly 70,000 clones; 80% were seen once. The receptor's source is a man aged 70-80 years who had recovered from COVID-19. The J gene is TRBJ1-1, the V gene TRBV6-5; TRBD1 is a possible D gene (6 bases). Sequencing was carried out using peripheral blood. Written as DNA, the CDR3 is TGTGCCAGCAGCAATACCAGGGGCTCCACTGAAGCTTTCTTT. Its translation: CASSNTRGSTEAFF.